Listed here are 21 T cell receptor beta chains from one sample, sequenced in a study of shared clonotypes between healthy human individuals. Produced via immunoSEQ multiplex PCR; TCRdb's table is partial and in-frame only. The table shows about 2.2 million clones, with around 93% occurring only once. Terminally differentiated effector memory CD45RA+ cells were left out of the naive CD8 fraction, which was CD45RO-negative and positively selected for CCR7. Sequencing input: naive CD8+ T cells from PBMCs. The source of these receptors is a young man in good health. Some clones in this sample may be carry-over from other donors' samples.

This chain uses TRBV11-2 with TRBJ2-1; 11 bases line up with TRBD1. CDR3 length: 16 amino acids. Germline assignment: CDR1 SGHAT and CDR2 FQNNGV. With V trimmed by 5 bases and J by 5 bases, 8 bases remained unmatched. In nucleotides, the CDR3 is TGTGCCAGCAGCGCCCGGGACAGGGGGATTCACAATGAGCAGTTCTTC. Translating gives CASSARDRGIHNEQFF.

The chain couples TRBV4-3 to TRBJ2-1; the D gene could be TRBD1 or TRBD2 (5 bases each). Germline lookup yields CDR1 LGHNA and CDR2 YSLEER. This CDR3 is 15 amino acids long. Trimming removed 4 bases at V and 6 bases at J, with 16 bases between. Here the CDR3 reads CASSLGVFPGNEQFF. CDR3 in DNA: TGCGCCAGCAGCCTGGGGGTCTTCCCTGGCAATGAGCAGTTCTTC.

The chain is built from TRBV7-9 and TRBJ1-2, with D unresolved. The V gene lost 4 bases and the J gene lost 8 bases, with 14 bases spanning the gap. CDR1 and CDR2 from the germline V gene are SEHNR and FQNEAQ (reference sequence). The CDR3 totals 13 residues. This chain's CDR3 is CASSSPTMGGYTF. The CDR3, as DNA: TGTGCCAGCAGCTCCCCCACGATGGGGGGCTACACCTTC.

The V gene is TRBV27, the J gene TRBJ2-7, with 10 bases that match TRBD1. Germline V gene sequence: CDR1 MNHEY, CDR2 SMNVEV (reference sequence). CDR3 length equals 15 residues. V lost 10 bases, J lost 2 bases, and 11 bases stayed unmatched. Written as DNA, the CDR3 is TGTGCCACCCACAATTCAGGACAGGGGGCCTACGAGCAGTACTTC. Encoded protein: CATHNSGQGAYEQYF.

In this sample, this clone turned up a few times. The genes are TRBV28 and TRBJ1-5; D is uncertain. The CDR3 contains 14 residues. The germline gives CDR1 MDHEN, CDR2 SYDVKM. The ends were cut back, 8 bases at V and 3 bases at J, with 14 bases in the middle. The CDR3 loop is CASVSTALNQPQHF. The CDR3, as DNA: TGTGCCAGCGTCAGTACGGCCCTCAATCAGCCCCAGCATTTT. Together with reference TRBV28 and TRBJ1-5, the CDR3 gives the full variable domain: DVKVTQSSRYLVKRTGEKVFLECVQDMDHENMFWYRQDPGLGLRLIYFSYDVKMKEKGDIPEGYSVSREKKERFSLILESASTNQTSMYLCASVSTALNQPQHFGDGTRLSIL.

The V gene is TRBV5-6, the J gene TRBJ1-4, with a weak D call TRBD1 (5 bases). Trimming left V 4 bases short and J 4 bases short, with 23 bases between. CDR1 and CDR2 (germline): SGHDT, YYEEEE. The CDR3 spans 18 residues. The CDR3 loop is CASSPSPGSAGGNEKLFF. Written as DNA, the CDR3 is TGTGCCAGCAGCCCTTCTCCGGGTTCCGCCGGGGGTAATGAAAAACTGTTTTTT.

The rearrangement links TRBV6-5 to TRBJ2-1; either TRBD1 or TRBD2 may supply D (5 bases each). This CDR3 spans 13 amino acids. Trimming removed 4 bases at V and 5 bases at J, with 9 bases between. Germline V lookup: CDR1 MNHEY, CDR2 SVGAGI. CDR3 DNA: TGTGCCAGCAGTTTCAGGGAGAACAATGAGCAGTTCTTC. Its protein is CASSFRENNEQFF.

For the CDR3, the DNA is TGTGCCAGCAGCCTCACAGCGGGGGTCCGGGTTTTTTCCTACGAGCAGTACTTC. Its protein product is CASSLTAGVRVFSYEQYF. The chain has TRBV11-2 and TRBJ2-7, with TRBD2 matching 8 bases. Trimming cost V 5 bases and J 1 base; bases outside gene matches: 16. Germline V lookup: CDR1 SGHAT, CDR2 FQNNGV. The CDR3 is made up of 18 amino acids.

Regarding this clone: The identical CDR3 is also encoded by other nucleotide sequences in the sample. The chain couples TRBV27 to TRBJ2-7; D unresolved. CDR1 and CDR2 (germline): MNHEY, SMNVEV (reference sequence). V lost 5 bases, J lost 0 bases, and 11 bases lay in between. There are 14 residues in the CDR3. CDR3 region: CASSLTQGSYEQYF. The CDR3 DNA sequence: TGTGCCAGCAGTCTTACCCAAGGCTCCTACGAGCAGTACTTC.

The V and J genes are TRBV7-9 and TRBJ2-3; TRBD2 aligns across 11 bases. The ends lost 3 bases at V and 0 bases at J; junction bases unmatched: 2. Germline assignment: CDR1 SEHNR and CDR2 FQNEAQ (reference sequence). The CDR3 runs 16 residues. CDR3 nucleotides: TGTGCCAGCAGCTTTAGCGGGAGGGTGAGCACAGATACGCAGTATTTT. Translating it yields CASSFSGRVSTDTQYF.

The chain joins TRBV4-1 to TRBJ2-7; 10 bases align to TRBD2. The V segment lost 3 bases and the J segment 2 bases; nucleotides outside the gene matches: 7. This CDR3 region has 16 residues. Germline CDR1 and CDR2: MGHRA and YSYEKL. DNA for the CDR3: TGCGCCAGCAGCCATCAAGGACTAGCGGCCCCCTACGAGCAGTACTTC. Protein: CASSHQGLAAPYEQYF.

The chain has TRBV28 and TRBJ1-1; D is unresolved. The CDR3 has 14 residues. Between the trimmed V and J ends, which lost 6 bases and 2 bases, there was a span of 13 bases. The V gene's germline CDR1 is MDHEN and CDR2 SYDVKM. DNA for the CDR3: TGTGCCAGCAGGTTACTCGGAGGTAACACTGAAGCTTTCTTT. Amino acid sequence: CASRLLGGNTEAFF.

CDR3 DNA sequence: TGTGCCAGCAGCTTAAGGCGTCCCAGGGGCTTTACTAATGAAAAACTGTTTTTT. Translated: CASSLRRPRGFTNEKLFF. The chain carries TRBV11-2 and TRBJ1-4; D might be TRBD1 (6 bases). Trimming left V 2 bases short and J 2 bases short, with 18 bases between. The CDR3 contains 18 residues. Germline V CDR1 and CDR2: SGHAT, FQNNGV.

The gene calls are TRBV6-4 and TRBJ1-2; D uncertain. V was pared by 3 bases and J by 2 bases, with 13 bases between. The germline V gene encodes CDR1 MRHNA and CDR2 SNTAGT. CDR3 length: 15 residues. The CDR3 is CASSEGLAGNYGYTF. CDR3 coding DNA: TGTGCCAGCAGTGAAGGGTTGGCAGGAAACTATGGCTACACCTTC.

This chain joins TRBV6-1 and TRBJ2-1, with D tentatively TRBD1 (7 bases). The CDR3 totals 15 residues. Trimming cost V 4 bases and J 5 bases, with 15 bases left between them. Germline CDR1 and CDR2: MNHNS and SASEGT. In DNA form, the CDR3 reads TGTGCCAGCAGTGCGGGCAGGGGGGCCGACAATGAGCAGTTCTTC. Its protein is CASSAGRGADNEQFF.

The V gene is TRBV5-5, the J gene TRBJ1-2; D possibly corresponds to TRBD1 (6 bases). The CDR3 is 16 amino acids. The V gene lost 4 bases and the J gene lost 4 bases, with 20 bases spanning the gap. CDR1 SGHKS and CDR2 YYEKEE come from the germline V gene (reference sequence). CDR3: CASSASHRESSYGYTF. DNA for the CDR3: TGTGCCAGCAGCGCAAGCCACAGGGAATCTAGCTATGGCTACACCTTC.

V and J are TRBV7-9 and TRBJ2-7; TRBD1 matches at 7 bases. The V segment lost 0 bases and the J segment 2 bases; nucleotides outside the gene matches: 7. CDR1 is SEHNR and CDR2 is FQNEAQ in the germline V gene (reference sequence). The CDR3 consists of 16 residues. Here the CDR3 reads CASSLAGTAGAYEQYF. DNA for the CDR3: TGTGCCAGCAGCTTAGCCGGGACAGCTGGGGCCTACGAGCAGTACTTC.

The J gene is TRBJ2-1, the V gene TRBV7-8; 10 nucleotides align to TRBD2. The CDR3 spans 15 residues. Germline CDR1 SGHVS, CDR2 FQNEAQ. Germline trimming cut 1 base from V and 9 bases from J; bases unmatched to any gene: 6. The CDR3 DNA sequence: TGTGCCAGCAGCTTAGTAAGCGGGAGGGCGGTTGAGCAGTTCTTC. This translates into CASSLVSGRAVEQFF.

The rearrangement uses TRBV29-1 and TRBJ1-2; D unclear. V lost 7 bases to trimming and J lost 4 bases, with 13 bases between them. This CDR3 comprises 12 residues. Germline CDR1 and CDR2: SQVTM and ANQGSEA. CDR3: CSGRTESYGYTF. In DNA form, the CDR3 reads TGCAGCGGGAGGACTGAGAGCTATGGCTACACCTTC.

J is TRBJ1-2 and V is TRBV28, with TRBD1 matching 8 bases. The CDR3 runs to 17 residues. Germline V gene lookup returns CDR1 MDHEN and CDR2 SYDVKM. J gave up 4 bases and V 6 bases, and 16 bases lay outside the gene matches. The CDR3 DNA reads TGTGCCAGCAGACGGGACAGGCCTAACATTATATTCTATGGCTACACCTTC. This gives the protein CASRRDRPNIIFYGYTF.

The chain employs TRBV5-4 and TRBJ1-1; D not resolved. The V gene's germline CDR1 is SGHNT and CDR2 YYREEE (reference sequence). V lost 0 bases to trimming and J lost 2 bases, with 11 bases between them. This CDR3 has 15 amino acids. CDR3 nucleotide sequence: TGTGCCAGCAGCTTGGAGGTAGGGAGTAACACTGAAGCTTTCTTT. Its translation: CASSLEVGSNTEAFF. Full variable domain (outside the CDR3, taken from reference TRBV5-4 and TRBJ1-1): ETGVTQSPTHLIKTRGQQVTLRCSSQSGHNTVSWYQQALGQGPQFIFQYYREEENGRGNFPPRFSGLQFPNYSSELNVNALELDDSALYLCASSLEVGSNTEAFFGQGTRLTVV.